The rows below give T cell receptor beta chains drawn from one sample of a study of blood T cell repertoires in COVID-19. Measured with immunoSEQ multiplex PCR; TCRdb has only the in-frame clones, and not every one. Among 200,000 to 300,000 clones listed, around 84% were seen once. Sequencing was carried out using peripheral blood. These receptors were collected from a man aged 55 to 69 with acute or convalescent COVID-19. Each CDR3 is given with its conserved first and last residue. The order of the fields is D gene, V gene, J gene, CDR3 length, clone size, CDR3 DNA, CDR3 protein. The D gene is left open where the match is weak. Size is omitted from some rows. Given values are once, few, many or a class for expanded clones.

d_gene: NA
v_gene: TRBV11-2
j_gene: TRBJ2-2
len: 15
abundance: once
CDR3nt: TGTGCCAGCAGCTTCTCGCTGGCGGGCCCCGGGGAGCTGTTTTTT
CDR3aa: CASSFSLAGPGELFF

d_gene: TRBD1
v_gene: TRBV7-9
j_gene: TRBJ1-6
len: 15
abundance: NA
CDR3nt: TGTGCCAGCAGCCCCGGGACAGGGGGCAATTCACCCCTCCACTTT
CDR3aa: CASSPGTGGNSPLHF

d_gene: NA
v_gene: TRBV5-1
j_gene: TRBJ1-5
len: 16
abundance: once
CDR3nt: TGCGCCAGCAGCTTGGTCCCAGGGGCTGGGGATCAGCCCCAGCATTTT
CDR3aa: CASSLVPGAGDQPQHF

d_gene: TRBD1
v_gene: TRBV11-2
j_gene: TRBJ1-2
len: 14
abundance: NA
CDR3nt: TGTGCCAGCAGGAAAGGGACAGGGGTTTATGGCTACACCTTC
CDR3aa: CASRKGTGVYGYTF

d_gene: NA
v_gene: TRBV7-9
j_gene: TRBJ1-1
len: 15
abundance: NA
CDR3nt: TGTGCCAGCAGCTCCACCCCGAACAGGGCGGCTGAAGCTTTCTTT
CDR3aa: CASSSTPNRAAEAFF

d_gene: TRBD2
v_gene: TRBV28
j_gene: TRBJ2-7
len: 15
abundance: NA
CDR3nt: TGTGCCAGCAGCGAGCCGAGCGGGAGTGTTTACGAGCAGTACTTC
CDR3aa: CASSEPSGSVYEQYF

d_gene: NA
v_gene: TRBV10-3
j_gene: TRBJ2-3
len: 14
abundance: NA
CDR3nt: TGTGCCATCAGTGAGGTTACTTCCACAGATACGCAGTATTTT
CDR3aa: CAISEVTSTDTQYF

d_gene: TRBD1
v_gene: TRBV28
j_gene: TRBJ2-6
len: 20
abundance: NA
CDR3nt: TGTGCCAGCAGTTTAGCCCCGACAGGGGTGGTGGGCTCTGGGGCCAACGTCCTGACTTTC
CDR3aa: CASSLAPTGVVGSGANVLTF

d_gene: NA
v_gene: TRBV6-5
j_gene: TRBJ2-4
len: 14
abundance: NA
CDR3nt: TGTGCCGTAAGGGGGGAGGGAGCCAAAAACATTCAGTACTTC
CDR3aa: CAVRGEGAKNIQYF

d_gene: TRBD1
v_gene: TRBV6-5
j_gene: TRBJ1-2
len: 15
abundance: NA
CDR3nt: TGTGCCAGCACCCCCGGGACAGGGGTTAACTATGGCTACACCTTC
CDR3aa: CASTPGTGVNYGYTF

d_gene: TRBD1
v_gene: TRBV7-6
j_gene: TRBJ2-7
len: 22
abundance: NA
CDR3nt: TGTGCCAGCAGCCAGGGGCATCAGGTGTCGGGACAGGGGTCTCCCCGCTCCTACGAGCAGTACTTC
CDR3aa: CASSQGHQVSGQGSPRSYEQYF

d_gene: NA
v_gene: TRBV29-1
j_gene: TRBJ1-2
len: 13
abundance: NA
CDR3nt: TGCAGCGTCATTAACCTAGGGGCGGAGGGCTACACCTTC
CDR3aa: CSVINLGAEGYTF

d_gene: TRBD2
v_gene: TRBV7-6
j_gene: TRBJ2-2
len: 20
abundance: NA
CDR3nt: TGTGCCAGCAGCGGTAGAGGACGTAGCGGGGGGGCAGTGTCCACCGGGGAGCTGTTTTTT
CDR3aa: CASSGRGRSGGAVSTGELFF

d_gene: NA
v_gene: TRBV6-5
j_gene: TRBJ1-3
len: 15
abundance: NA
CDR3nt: TGTGCCAGCAGACTGCAGGTGGGCTCTGGAAACACCATATATTTT
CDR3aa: CASRLQVGSGNTIYF

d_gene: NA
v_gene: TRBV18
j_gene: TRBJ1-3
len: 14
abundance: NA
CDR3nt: TGTGCCAGCTCACGCGACAGTAACCGAAACACCATATATTTT
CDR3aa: CASSRDSNRNTIYF

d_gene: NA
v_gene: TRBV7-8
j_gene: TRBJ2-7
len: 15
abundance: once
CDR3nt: TGTGCCAGCAGCTCCCATGGGCTAGCCCACTACGAGCAGTACTTC
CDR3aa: CASSSHGLAHYEQYF